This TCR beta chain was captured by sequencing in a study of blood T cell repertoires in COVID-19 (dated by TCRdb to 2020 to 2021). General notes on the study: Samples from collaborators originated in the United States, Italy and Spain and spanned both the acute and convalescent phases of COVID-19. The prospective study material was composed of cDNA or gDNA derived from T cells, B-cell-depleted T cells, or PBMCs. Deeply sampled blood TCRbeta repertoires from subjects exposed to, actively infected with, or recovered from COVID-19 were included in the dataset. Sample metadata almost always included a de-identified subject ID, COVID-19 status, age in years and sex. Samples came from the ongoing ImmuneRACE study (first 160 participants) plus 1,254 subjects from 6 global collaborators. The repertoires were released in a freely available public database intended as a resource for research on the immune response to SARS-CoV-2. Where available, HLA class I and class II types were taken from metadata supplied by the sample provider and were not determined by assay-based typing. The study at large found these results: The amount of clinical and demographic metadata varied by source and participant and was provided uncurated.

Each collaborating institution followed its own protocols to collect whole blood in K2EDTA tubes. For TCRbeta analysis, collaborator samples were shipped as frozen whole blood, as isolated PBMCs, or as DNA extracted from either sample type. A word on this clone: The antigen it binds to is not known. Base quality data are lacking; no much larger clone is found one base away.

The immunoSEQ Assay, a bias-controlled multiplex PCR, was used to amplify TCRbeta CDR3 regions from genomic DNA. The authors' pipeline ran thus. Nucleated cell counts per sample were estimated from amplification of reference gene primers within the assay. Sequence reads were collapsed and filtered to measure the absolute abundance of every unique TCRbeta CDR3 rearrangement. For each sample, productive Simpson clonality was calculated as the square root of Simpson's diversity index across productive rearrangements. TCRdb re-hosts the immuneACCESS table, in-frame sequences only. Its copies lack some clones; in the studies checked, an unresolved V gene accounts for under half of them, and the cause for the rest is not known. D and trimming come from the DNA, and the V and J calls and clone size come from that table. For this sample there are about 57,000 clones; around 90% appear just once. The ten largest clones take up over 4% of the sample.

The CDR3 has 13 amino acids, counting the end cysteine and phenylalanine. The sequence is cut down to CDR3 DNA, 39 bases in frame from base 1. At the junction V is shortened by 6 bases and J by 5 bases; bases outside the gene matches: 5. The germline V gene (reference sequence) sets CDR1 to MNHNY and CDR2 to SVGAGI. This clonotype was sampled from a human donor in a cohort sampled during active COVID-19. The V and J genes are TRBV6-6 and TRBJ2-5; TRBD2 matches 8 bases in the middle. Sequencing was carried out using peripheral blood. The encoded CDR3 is CASRDPGGETQYF. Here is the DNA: TGTGCCAGCAGGGACCCGGGGGGGGAGACCCAGTACTTC.